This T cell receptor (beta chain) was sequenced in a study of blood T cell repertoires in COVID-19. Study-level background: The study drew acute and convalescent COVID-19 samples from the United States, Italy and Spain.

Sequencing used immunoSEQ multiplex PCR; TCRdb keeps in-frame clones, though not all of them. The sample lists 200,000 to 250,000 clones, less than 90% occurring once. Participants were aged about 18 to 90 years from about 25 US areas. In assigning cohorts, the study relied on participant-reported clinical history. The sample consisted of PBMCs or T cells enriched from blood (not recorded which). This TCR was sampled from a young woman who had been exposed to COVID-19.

DNA for the CDR3: TGTGCCAGTACCCACAGGGGTCGGACTGAAGCTTTCTTT. The encoded protein is CASTHRGRTEAFF. The rearrangement uses TRBV19 and TRBJ1-1; 7 positions match TRBD1. This CDR3 region has 13 residues. The V and J ends lost 7 bases and 5 bases, in that order; junction bases with no gene match: 7. CDR1 and CDR2 (germline): LNHDA, SQIVND (reference sequence).